The clone carrying this TCR beta chain showed up just a few times. Unique molecular identifiers were incorporated during preparation of the TCRbeta library. Each CDR3 protein is one row after TCRdb ran MiXCR on the PCR reads. The repertoire holds about 640,000 distinct CDR3 sequences, around 16% seen once, with under 1.2% in the top ten. The CDR3 runs 16 residues. V lost 0 bases and J lost 4; bases outside the gene matches: 3. CDR1 is LGHNA, CDR2 YSLEER, per germline. These data belong to a study of T-cell reconstitution after alpha-beta-depleted transplantation in children. The sequencing here drew on PBMCs from the stem cell graft donor, taken from the stem cell graft. This TCR came from a human donor who donated a stem cell graft to a child with acute myeloid leukemia. This chain links TRBV4-3 with TRBJ2-2; the match to TRBD1 covers 9 bases. The CDR3 DNA sequence: TGCGCCAGCAGCCAAGATACAGGGGGCATCACCGGGGAGCTGTTTTTT. Residues: CASSQDTGGITGELFF.